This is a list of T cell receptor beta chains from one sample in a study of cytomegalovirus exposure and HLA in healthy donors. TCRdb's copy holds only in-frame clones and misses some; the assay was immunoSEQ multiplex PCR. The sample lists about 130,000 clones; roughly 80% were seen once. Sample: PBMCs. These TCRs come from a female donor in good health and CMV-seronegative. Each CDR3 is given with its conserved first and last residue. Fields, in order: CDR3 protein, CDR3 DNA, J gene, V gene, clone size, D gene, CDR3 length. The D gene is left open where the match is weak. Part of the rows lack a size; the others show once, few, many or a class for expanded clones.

CDR3 protein: CASSSGLGTSGISSYNEQFF
CDR3 DNA: TGTGCCAGCAGCTCAGGCCTCGGGACTAGCGGGATTTCCTCCTACAATGAGCAGTTCTTC
J gene: TRBJ2-1
V gene: TRBV7-8
clone size: few
D gene: TRBD2
CDR3 length: 20

CDR3 protein: CASSIGTGGTEAFF
CDR3 DNA: TGTGCCAGCTCAATAGGGACAGGGGGAACTGAAGCTTTCTTT
J gene: TRBJ1-1
V gene: TRBV18
clone size: NA
D gene: TRBD1
CDR3 length: 14

CDR3 protein: CASSPSTSTDTQYF
CDR3 DNA: TGCGCCAGCAGCCCGTCCACTAGCACAGATACGCAGTATTTT
J gene: TRBJ2-3
V gene: TRBV5-1
clone size: once
D gene: NA
CDR3 length: 14

CDR3 protein: CASSEAPGQTAQFF
CDR3 DNA: TGTGCCAGCAGTGAAGCGCCGGGTCAGACAGCGCAGTTCTTC
J gene: TRBJ2-1
V gene: TRBV6-1
clone size: NA
D gene: NA
CDR3 length: 14

CDR3 protein: CTSSQPGQGAKGNQPQHF
CDR3 DNA: TGCACCAGCAGCCAACCGGGACAGGGGGCGAAGGGGAATCAGCCCCAGCATTTT
J gene: TRBJ1-5
V gene: TRBV1
clone size: NA
D gene: NA
CDR3 length: 18

CDR3 protein: CASSSQGSGYEQYF
CDR3 DNA: TGTGCCAGTAGTTCACAGGGTTCTGGGTACGAGCAGTACTTC
J gene: TRBJ2-7
V gene: TRBV19
clone size: NA
D gene: NA
CDR3 length: 14

CDR3 protein: CASSPPDPGAKNIQYF
CDR3 DNA: TGTGCCAGCAGTCCTCCGGATCCGGGGGCCAAAAACATTCAGTACTTC
J gene: TRBJ2-4
V gene: TRBV28
clone size: NA
D gene: NA
CDR3 length: 16

CDR3 protein: CASSPAGGFAYEQYF
CDR3 DNA: TGTGCCAGCAGCCCAGCGGGAGGGTTTGCCTACGAGCAGTACTTC
J gene: TRBJ2-7
V gene: TRBV11-1
clone size: NA
D gene: TRBD2
CDR3 length: 15

CDR3 protein: CASSLAGLITDTQYF
CDR3 DNA: TGTGCCAGCAGCTTAGCCGGACTCATCACAGATACGCAGTATTTT
J gene: TRBJ2-3
V gene: TRBV7-2
clone size: NA
D gene: NA
CDR3 length: 15

CDR3 protein: CASSIDRTGRPYEQYF
CDR3 DNA: TGTGCCAGTAGTATAGACCGGACAGGACGACCCTACGAGCAGTACTTC
J gene: TRBJ2-7
V gene: TRBV19
clone size: few
D gene: TRBD1
CDR3 length: 16

CDR3 protein: CASSFRTTTNEKLFF
CDR3 DNA: TGTGCCAGCAGCTTCCGGACAACAACTAATGAAAAACTGTTTTTT
J gene: TRBJ1-4
V gene: TRBV5-6
clone size: NA
D gene: NA
CDR3 length: 15

CDR3 protein: CASRFRGYNEQFF
CDR3 DNA: TGTGCCAGCAGGTTCAGGGGTTACAATGAGCAGTTCTTC
J gene: TRBJ2-1
V gene: TRBV6-1
clone size: few
D gene: NA
CDR3 length: 13

CDR3 protein: CASSLQGDPGELFF
CDR3 DNA: TGTGCCAGCAGTTTACAGGGTGACCCCGGGGAGCTGTTTTTT
J gene: TRBJ2-2
V gene: TRBV28
clone size: NA
D gene: NA
CDR3 length: 14

CDR3 protein: CACPLGTSGGWGDTQYF
CDR3 DNA: TGTGCCTGCCCCCTAGGGACTAGCGGGGGGTGGGGAGATACGCAGTATTTT
J gene: TRBJ2-3
V gene: TRBV30
clone size: NA
D gene: TRBD2
CDR3 length: 17

CDR3 protein: CASSESPTGGRDTQYF
CDR3 DNA: TGCGCCAGCAGTGAGTCGCCGACAGGGGGCAGAGATACGCAGTATTTT
J gene: TRBJ2-3
V gene: TRBV10-1
clone size: NA
D gene: TRBD1
CDR3 length: 16

CDR3 protein: CAISVGTSGEQYF
CDR3 DNA: TGTGCCATCAGCGTCGGGACTAGCGGCGAGCAGTACTTC
J gene: TRBJ2-7
V gene: TRBV10-3
clone size: NA
D gene: TRBD2
CDR3 length: 13

CDR3 protein: CASSDGGLLADTQYF
CDR3 DNA: TGTGCCAGCAGTGACGGGGGACTTCTCGCAGATACGCAGTATTTT
J gene: TRBJ2-3
V gene: TRBV6-4
clone size: NA
D gene: NA
CDR3 length: 15

CDR3 protein: CASSEGGSSYEQYF
CDR3 DNA: TGTGCCAGCAGTGAGGGGGGGAGCTCCTACGAGCAGTACTTC
J gene: TRBJ2-7
V gene: TRBV2
clone size: NA
D gene: TRBD2
CDR3 length: 14

CDR3 protein: CASSDRVRSYNSPLHF
CDR3 DNA: TGTGCCAGCAGTGACCGGGTGAGGTCCTATAATTCACCCCTCCACTTT
J gene: TRBJ1-6
V gene: TRBV6-1
clone size: few
D gene: NA
CDR3 length: 16

CDR3 protein: CASSSTGDYEKLFF
CDR3 DNA: TGTGCCAGCAGTTCGACAGGAGACTATGAAAAACTGTTTTTT
J gene: TRBJ1-4
V gene: TRBV6-1
clone size: NA
D gene: NA
CDR3 length: 14

CDR3 protein: CASSRTSGGPETQYF
CDR3 DNA: TGTGCCAGCAGCCGGACTAGCGGGGGACCGGAGACCCAGTACTTC
J gene: TRBJ2-5
V gene: TRBV5-7
clone size: NA
D gene: TRBD2
CDR3 length: 15

CDR3 protein: CASSFAHTTYEQYF
CDR3 DNA: TGTGCCAGCAGTTTTGCCCACACGACCTACGAGCAGTACTTC
J gene: TRBJ2-7
V gene: TRBV27
clone size: NA
D gene: NA
CDR3 length: 14

CDR3 protein: CASSPWTGKGETQYF
CDR3 DNA: TGTGCCAGCAGCCCCTGGACAGGGAAAGGGGAGACCCAGTACTTC
J gene: TRBJ2-5
V gene: TRBV9
clone size: NA
D gene: TRBD1
CDR3 length: 15

CDR3 protein: CASSRNSDGYTF
CDR3 DNA: TGTGCCAGCAGCCGAAACAGTGATGGCTACACCTTC
J gene: TRBJ1-2
V gene: TRBV2
clone size: NA
D gene: NA
CDR3 length: 12

CDR3 protein: CASSGSGPYGYTF
CDR3 DNA: TGTGCCAGCAGTGGCAGCGGCCCTTATGGCTACACCTTC
J gene: TRBJ1-2
V gene: TRBV6-1
clone size: few
D gene: NA
CDR3 length: 13

CDR3 protein: CASSLRDIGSVQNTIYF
CDR3 DNA: TGCGCCAGCAGCCTCCGGGACATAGGTTCCGTTCAAAACACCATATATTTT
J gene: TRBJ1-3
V gene: TRBV4-1
clone size: NA
D gene: NA
CDR3 length: 17

CDR3 protein: CAWSPQSNSPLHF
CDR3 DNA: TGTGCCTGGAGCCCGCAGTCCAATTCACCCCTCCACTTT
J gene: TRBJ1-6
V gene: TRBV30
clone size: NA
D gene: NA
CDR3 length: 13

CDR3 protein: CASSRTSGFENEQFF
CDR3 DNA: TGTGCCAGCAGTCGAACTAGCGGGTTCGAAAATGAGCAGTTCTTC
J gene: TRBJ2-1
V gene: TRBV6-4
clone size: NA
D gene: TRBD2
CDR3 length: 15

CDR3 protein: CASSLDGGYGYTF
CDR3 DNA: TGCGCCAGCAGCTTGGATGGCGGTTATGGCTACACCTTC
J gene: TRBJ1-2
V gene: TRBV5-1
clone size: NA
D gene: NA
CDR3 length: 13

CDR3 protein: CASSALAGAGDTQYF
CDR3 DNA: TGTGCCAGCAGTGCACTAGCGGGGGCCGGGGATACGCAGTATTTT
J gene: TRBJ2-3
V gene: TRBV2
clone size: NA
D gene: TRBD2
CDR3 length: 15

CDR3 protein: CASSPGTGGEKLFF
CDR3 DNA: TGTGCCAGCTCTCCCGGGACAGGGGGCGAAAAACTGTTTTTT
J gene: TRBJ1-4
V gene: TRBV18
clone size: NA
D gene: TRBD1
CDR3 length: 14

CDR3 protein: CASSLLGGSPTYEQYF
CDR3 DNA: TGTGCCAGCAGTTTATTGGGCGGGAGCCCCACCTACGAGCAGTACTTC
J gene: TRBJ2-7
V gene: TRBV28
clone size: NA
D gene: TRBD2
CDR3 length: 16

CDR3 protein: CASSLGGSSYNEQFF
CDR3 DNA: TGCGCCAGCAGCTTGGGAGGGAGCTCCTACAATGAGCAGTTCTTC
J gene: TRBJ2-1
V gene: TRBV5-1
clone size: NA
D gene: NA
CDR3 length: 15

CDR3 protein: CASSPGHRGETQYF
CDR3 DNA: TGCGCCAGCAGCCCGGGACATAGGGGGGAGACCCAGTACTTC
J gene: TRBJ2-5
V gene: TRBV5-1
clone size: NA
D gene: NA
CDR3 length: 14

CDR3 protein: CASSLPAGGPGTQYF
CDR3 DNA: TGTGCCAGCAGCCTTCCAGCGGGAGGGCCGGGGACCCAGTACTTC
J gene: TRBJ2-5
V gene: TRBV5-6
clone size: NA
D gene: TRBD2
CDR3 length: 15

CDR3 protein: CASSLPTGDGYTF
CDR3 DNA: TGTGCCAGCAGTTTACCGACAGGGGATGGCTACACCTTC
J gene: TRBJ1-2
V gene: TRBV2
clone size: once
D gene: TRBD1
CDR3 length: 13

CDR3 protein: CASRGNRRGTYEQYF
CDR3 DNA: TGTGCCAGCAGAGGAAACCGCCGAGGGACCTACGAGCAGTACTTC
J gene: TRBJ2-7
V gene: TRBV28
clone size: NA
D gene: NA
CDR3 length: 15

CDR3 protein: CASSTGTGYEKLFF
CDR3 DNA: TGTGCCAGTAGTACCGGGACAGGGTATGAAAAACTGTTTTTT
J gene: TRBJ1-4
V gene: TRBV19
clone size: NA
D gene: TRBD1
CDR3 length: 14

CDR3 protein: CASSFITDTQYF
CDR3 DNA: TGTGCCAGCAGCTTCATCACAGATACGCAGTATTTT
J gene: TRBJ2-3
V gene: TRBV7-6
clone size: few
D gene: NA
CDR3 length: 12

CDR3 protein: CASSFGWDTSGANVLTF
CDR3 DNA: TGTGCCAGCAGCTTTGGCTGGGACACCTCTGGGGCCAACGTCCTGACTTTC
J gene: TRBJ2-6
V gene: TRBV7-9
clone size: NA
D gene: NA
CDR3 length: 17

CDR3 protein: CASSPTNLAGGNNEQFF
CDR3 DNA: TGTGCCAGCAGCCCAACGAACCTAGCGGGGGGAAACAATGAGCAGTTCTTC
J gene: TRBJ2-1
V gene: TRBV7-3
clone size: NA
D gene: TRBD2
CDR3 length: 17

CDR3 protein: CVSANRGDQETQYF
CDR3 DNA: TGTGTCAGCGCAAACAGGGGAGACCAAGAGACCCAGTACTTC
J gene: TRBJ2-5
V gene: TRBV21-1
clone size: NA
D gene: NA
CDR3 length: 14

CDR3 protein: CASSDSFGGAPGELFF
CDR3 DNA: TGTGCCAGCAGTGACTCTTTCGGGGGGGCCCCCGGGGAGCTGTTTTTT
J gene: TRBJ2-2
V gene: TRBV6-4
clone size: NA
D gene: TRBD2
CDR3 length: 16

CDR3 protein: CASSSQGHYEQYF
CDR3 DNA: TGTGCCAGTAGTAGCCAGGGCCACTACGAGCAGTACTTC
J gene: TRBJ2-7
V gene: TRBV19
clone size: NA
D gene: NA
CDR3 length: 13

CDR3 protein: CASSYSLATRNSPLHF
CDR3 DNA: TGTGCCAGCAGTTACTCCTTGGCAACGCGGAATTCACCCCTCCACTTT
J gene: TRBJ1-6
V gene: TRBV6-5
clone size: NA
D gene: NA
CDR3 length: 16

CDR3 protein: CASSSGGQGVNSPLHF
CDR3 DNA: TGTGCCAGCAGTTCCGGGGGACAGGGAGTAAATTCACCCCTCCACTTT
J gene: TRBJ1-6
V gene: TRBV27
clone size: NA
D gene: TRBD1
CDR3 length: 16

CDR3 protein: CASSRQAYTDTQYF
CDR3 DNA: TGTGCCAGCAGCCGCCAAGCGTACACAGATACGCAGTATTTT
J gene: TRBJ2-3
V gene: TRBV9
clone size: NA
D gene: NA
CDR3 length: 14